This T cell receptor beta chain was captured by sequencing in a study of blood T cell repertoires in COVID-19. At the level of the study: Sites in the United States, Italy and Spain provided acute and convalescent COVID-19 samples. PBMCs, B-cell-depleted T cells, or T cells were the source of the cDNA or gDNA that made up the material.

The germline CDR1 and CDR2 sequences are KGHSH and LQKENI. The CDR3 is made up of 15 amino acids. The ends lost 2 bases at V and 7 bases at J; junction bases unmatched: 4. In the original analysis: The assay estimated nucleated cells by amplifying reference gene primers. Assay used: immunoSEQ multiplex PCR; TCRdb lists only in-frame clones, some missing. The V and J calls and clone size were taken over from that table, and D and trimming were inferred from the DNA. The sample comprises under 300,000 clones, over 75% of which are singletons, and roughly 14% rests with the top ten. This clonotype was sampled from a human donor in a cohort sampled during active COVID-19. The chain combines TRBV18 with TRBJ2-1; 11 positions agree with TRBD2. Sequenced input: peripheral blood. The CDR3 region has the DNA TGTGCCAGCTCACCATCCGGGACTAGCGGTAATGAGCAGTTCTTC. Translated: CASSPSGTSGNEQFF.